A selection of T cell receptor beta chains follows, all from one sample in a study of shared clonotypes between healthy human individuals. Generated by immunoSEQ multiplex PCR, the TCRdb table keeps only in-frame clones and is missing some. Among 2 million to 3 million clones listed, roughly 93% were seen once. Sample: naive CD4+ T cells from PBMCs. These receptors came from a man between 18 and 35 years old in good health. Some clones in this sample may be carry-over from other donors' samples. Both conserved end residues are part of each CDR3.

v_call | cdr3_aa
TRBV4-1 | CASSQGLAGGLGFF
TRBV6-1 | CASSRPDPNEKLFF
TRBV19 | CASSEQGGGEQFF
TRBV7-3 | CASSSGLITGELFF
TRBV5-4 | CASSRKQNPDTQYF
TRBV5-1 | CASSLAPVPNEQFF
TRBV5-1 | CASSSGQVTRNTEAFF
TRBV27 | CASSLGQGHAYEQYF
TRBV6-1 | CASSEMNTEAFF
TRBV9 | CASSPRPTGAYYYGYTF
TRBV14 | CASSQDLGVMGTEAFF
TRBV7-3 | CASSLIVNTEAFF
TRBV6-1 | CASRIRGMNTEAFF
TRBV5-1 | CASSLEGGSNEKLFF
TRBV5-1 | CASKPGTSAGELFF
TRBV5-1 | CASSLAQGSMGYEQYF
TRBV7-8 | CASRLQGGETQYF
TRBV28 | CASRVRTGREQYF
TRBV5-1 | CASAPSAATGELFF
TRBV6-5 | CASSYGGRATDTQYF
TRBV19 | CASSPSGRGGYEQYF
TRBV6-6 | CASSSLPGGTDNEQFF
TRBV20-1 | CSARDYNEQFF
TRBV6-5 | CASRQGTTGNTIYF
TRBV5-1 | CASSLGLSHKGEQYF
TRBV5-4 | CASSRGLAGGPLNEQFF
TRBV12-5 | CASGLVEGGAGELFF
TRBV12-5 | CASGLVMETQYF
TRBV15 | CATSRVQALSYEQYF
TRBV28 | CASSYTTDQPQHF
TRBV10-3 | CAISESLSRGLGNTIYF
TRBV7-2 | CASSFTGTDTQYF
TRBV6-4 | CASSIGQGSYEQYF
TRBV7-9 | CASSPQGGAYEQYF
TRBV6-5 | CASSQLAGVLYEQYF
TRBV28 | CASSFRMGTGETQYF
TRBV11-2 | CASSLGQLNTEAFF
TRBV7-2 | CASSSTPGRTYEQYF
TRBV9 | CASSVEGHGGTQYF
TRBV5-6 | CASSWETQYF
TRBV7-8 | CASSLVGTGTLF
TRBV28 | CASLAGDTGELFF
TRBV14 | CASSQVLPTTGVETDTQYF
TRBV7-2 | CASSIRTAPLSSYEQYF
TRBV29-1 | CSVEDPDRGYYGYTF
TRBV29-1 | CSVSPVIGGEAFF
TRBV2 | CASSEYGTGAGGYTF
TRBV28 | CASSSVYEQYF
TRBV28 | CASSSYQGSSYNEQFF
TRBV6-6 | CASTPKEGYVYNEQFF
TRBV7-3 | CASSSTYSSYNEQFF
TRBV6-4 | CAIVTRDTQYF
TRBV11-2 | CASSLAGLGEKLFF